The sequence of this T cell receptor (beta chain) was determined in a study of cytomegalovirus exposure and HLA in healthy donors. Study-wide findings and caveats: Per a prior analysis, the majority of TCR beta V segments were productive roughly 90% or roughly 30% of the time. Association with HLA alleles at 0.05 false discovery rate was found for some 18,000 TCR beta sequences in a later analysis. High specificity and sensitivity for cytomegalovirus status were reported for the classifier.

Note on this clone: Its antigen remains unknown.

Both 60 Vbeta primers and 13 Jbeta primers went into the PCR. The assay was immunoSEQ multiplex PCR, and TCRdb's table has in-frame clones only and misses some. This repertoire shows a few hundred thousand clones, roughly four fifths found once; its top ten account for 0.22%. CDR3 length equals 16 residues. Germline V gene data show CDR1 as MNHEY and CDR2 as SMNVEV (reference sequence). The V segment lost 6 bases and the J segment 1 base; nucleotides outside the gene matches: 11. The specimen sequenced was PBMCs. This TCR was recovered from a girl aged 2-10 years in good health and CMV-seronegative. This chain uses TRBV27 with TRBJ2-7, with 8 bases that match TRBD1. The chain's CDR3 is CASRVTGTGISYEQYF. Here the CDR3 DNA reads TGTGCCAGCAGGGTTACCGGGACAGGTATTTCCTACGAGCAGTACTTC.